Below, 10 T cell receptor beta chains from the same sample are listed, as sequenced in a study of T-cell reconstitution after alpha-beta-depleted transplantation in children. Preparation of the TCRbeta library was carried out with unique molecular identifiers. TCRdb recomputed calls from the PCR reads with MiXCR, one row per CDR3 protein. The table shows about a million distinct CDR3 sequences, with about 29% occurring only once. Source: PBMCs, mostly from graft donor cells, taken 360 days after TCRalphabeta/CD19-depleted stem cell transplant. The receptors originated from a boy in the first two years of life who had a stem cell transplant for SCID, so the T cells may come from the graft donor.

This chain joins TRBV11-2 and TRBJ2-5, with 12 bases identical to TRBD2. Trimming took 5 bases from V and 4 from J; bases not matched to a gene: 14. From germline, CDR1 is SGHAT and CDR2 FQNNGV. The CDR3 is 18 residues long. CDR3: CASSPWTSGVKSRETQYF. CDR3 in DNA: TGTGCCAGCAGCCCCTGGACTAGCGGGGTAAAGTCGAGAGAGACCCAGTACTTC.

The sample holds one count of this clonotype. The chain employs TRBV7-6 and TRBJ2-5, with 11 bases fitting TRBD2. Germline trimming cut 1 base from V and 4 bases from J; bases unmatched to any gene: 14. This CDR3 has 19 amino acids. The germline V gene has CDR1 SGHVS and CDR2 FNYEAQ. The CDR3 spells CASSLGSLRSSGGLETQYF. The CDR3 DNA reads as TGTGCCAGCAGCTTAGGTTCCCTGCGCTCTAGCGGGGGGTTAGAGACCCAGTACTTC.

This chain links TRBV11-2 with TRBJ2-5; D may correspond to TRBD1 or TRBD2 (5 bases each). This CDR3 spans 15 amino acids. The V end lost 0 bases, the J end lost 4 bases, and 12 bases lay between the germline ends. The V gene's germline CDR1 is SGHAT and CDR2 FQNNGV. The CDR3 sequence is CASSLDGRAGETQYF. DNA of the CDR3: TGTGCCAGCAGCTTAGATGGCAGGGCGGGAGAGACCCAGTACTTC.

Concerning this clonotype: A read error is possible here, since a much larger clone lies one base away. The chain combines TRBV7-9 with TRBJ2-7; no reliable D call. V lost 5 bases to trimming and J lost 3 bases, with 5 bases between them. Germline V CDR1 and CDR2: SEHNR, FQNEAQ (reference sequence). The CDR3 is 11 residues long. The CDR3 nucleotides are TGTGCCAGCAGCGCCGACTACGAGCAGTACTTC. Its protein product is CASSADYEQYF.

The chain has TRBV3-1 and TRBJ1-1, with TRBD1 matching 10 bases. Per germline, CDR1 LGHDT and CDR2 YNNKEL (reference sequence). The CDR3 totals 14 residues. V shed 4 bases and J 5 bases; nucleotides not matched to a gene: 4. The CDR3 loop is CASSPRGQGTEAFF. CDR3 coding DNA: TGTGCCAGCAGCCCCCGGGGACAGGGGACTGAAGCTTTCTTT.

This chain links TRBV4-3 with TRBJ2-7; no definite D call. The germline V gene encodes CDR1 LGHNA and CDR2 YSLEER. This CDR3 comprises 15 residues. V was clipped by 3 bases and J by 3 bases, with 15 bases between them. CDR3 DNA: TGCGCCAGCAGCCAGATAAGCGACTCGAACTACGAGCAGTACTTC. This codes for CASSQISDSNYEQYF.

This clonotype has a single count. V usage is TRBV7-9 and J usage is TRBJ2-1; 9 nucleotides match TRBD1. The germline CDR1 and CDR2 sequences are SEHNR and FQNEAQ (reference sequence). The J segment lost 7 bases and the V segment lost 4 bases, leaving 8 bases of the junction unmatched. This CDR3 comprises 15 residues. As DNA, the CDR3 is TGTGCCAGCAGCTCTACCGGGACAGGGAAAAATGAGCAGTTCTTC. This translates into CASSSTGTGKNEQFF.

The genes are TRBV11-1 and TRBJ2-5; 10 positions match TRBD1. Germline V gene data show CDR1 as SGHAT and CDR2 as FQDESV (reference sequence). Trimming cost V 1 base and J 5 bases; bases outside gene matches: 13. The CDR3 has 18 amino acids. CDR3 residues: CASSLDHPGQGWGETQYF. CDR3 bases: TGTGCCAGCAGCTTAGACCACCCGGGACAGGGGTGGGGTGAGACCCAGTACTTC.

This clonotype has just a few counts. The CDR3 loop reads CASSQGFSGGPQETQYF. The CDR3 DNA follows: TGTGCCAGCAGCCAAGGATTTAGCGGGGGCCCCCAAGAGACCCAGTACTTC. V is TRBV3-1 and J is TRBJ2-5; TRBD2 agrees at 9 bases. After removal of 1 base from V and 1 base from J, the junction contained 7 bases not matched to a gene. The CDR3 has 17 residues. CDR1 is LGHDT, CDR2 YNNKEL, per germline (reference sequence).

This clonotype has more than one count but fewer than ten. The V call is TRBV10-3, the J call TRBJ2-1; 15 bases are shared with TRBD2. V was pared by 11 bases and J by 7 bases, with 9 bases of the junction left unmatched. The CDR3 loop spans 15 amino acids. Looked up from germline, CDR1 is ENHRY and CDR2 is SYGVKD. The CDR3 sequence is CAANSGTSGGNEQFF. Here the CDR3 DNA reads TGTGCCGCCAACTCCGGGACTAGCGGGGGGAATGAGCAGTTCTTC.